There are a few counts of the clone carrying this TCR beta chain. This sample was taken from a study of beta chain features in type 1 diabetes. The V end was cut by 5 bases, the J end by 2 bases, with 11 bases between. Germline V CDR1 and CDR2: SGHVS, FNYEAQ. The CDR3 contains 14 residues. TCRB transcripts that were expressed got sequenced, as all of the isolated RNA had been reverse transcribed. Only in-frame clones appear in the TCRdb table, and some are missing; sequencing was by immunoSEQ multiplex PCR. The table lists a few hundred thousand clones, around 12% of them singletons. Each donor gave one heparinised blood draw averaging around 0.12 L. Each of the CD4+ naive, central memory, regulatory and stem cell-like memory populations was sorted via CD45RO/CCR7/CD25/CD127/CD95/CD27.

V and J are TRBV7-6 and TRBJ2-3; D is ambiguous. The sequencing input was naive CD4+ T cells from blood. This sequence originates from a man between 18 and 35 years old in good health. CDR3 loop: CASSLEWVTDTQYF. The DNA for the CDR3 is TGTGCCAGCAGCCTGGAGTGGGTCACAGATACGCAGTATTTT.